Listed below are T cell receptor beta chains from one sample, sequenced in a study of T cells in tuberculosis. Assay used: immunoSEQ multiplex PCR; TCRdb lists only in-frame clones, some missing. The table shows under 40,000 clones, with over 90% occurring only once. Input material: PBMCs. The receptors here all came from a donor between 10 and 35 years old with latent tuberculosis or without tuberculosis infection. Each CDR3 is given with its conserved first and last residue. D genes are given only for firm matches. A row's size may be missing; if present it is once, few, many or a size class.

J gene,CDR3 length,D gene,V gene,clone size,CDR3 protein,CDR3 DNA
TRBJ1-1,13,.,TRBV27,.,CASMEDGNTEAFF,TGTGCCAGCATGGAGGACGGGAACACTGAAGCTTTCTTT
TRBJ2-7,14,.,TRBV6-1,.,CASSTGSSLYEQYF,TGTGCCAGCAGTACAGGGTCGTCCCTCTACGAGCAGTACTTC
TRBJ2-1,16,.,TRBV10-1,.,CASSGNGQSSYNEQFF,TGCGCCAGCAGTGGCAACGGACAGAGCTCCTACAATGAGCAGTTCTTC
TRBJ2-2,15,TRBD1,TRBV30,.,CAWSGQGGNTGELFF,TGTGCCTGGAGCGGACAGGGTGGAAACACCGGGGAGCTGTTTTTT
TRBJ2-1,15,TRBD1,TRBV7-8,.,CASSSRDRGLSEQFF,TGTGCCAGCAGCTCCCGGGACAGGGGGCTAAGTGAGCAGTTCTTC
TRBJ2-7,15,TRBD1,TRBV5-6,.,CASSRNDRVAYEQYF,TGTGCCAGCAGCCGTAACGACAGGGTAGCCTACGAGCAGTACTTC
TRBJ2-7,17,TRBD1,TRBV19,.,CASSDHPGTVGSYEQYF,TGTGCCAGTAGCGACCATCCCGGGACAGTTGGCTCCTACGAGCAGTACTTC
TRBJ2-3,13,.,TRBV11-3,once,CASSLRGGDTQYF,TGTGCCAGCAGCTTACGCGGTGGAGATACGCAGTATTTT
TRBJ2-2,13,.,TRBV6-5,few,CASSFGGIGELFF,TGTGCCAGCAGTTTTGGGGGGATCGGGGAGCTGTTTTTT
TRBJ1-1,15,.,TRBV7-3,.,CASSLTDSPNTEAFF,TGTGCCAGCAGCCTCACCGACAGCCCCAACACTGAAGCTTTCTTT
TRBJ1-1,14,TRBD1,TRBV7-2,.,CASTETGGSTEAFF,TGTGCCAGCACCGAGACAGGGGGAAGTACTGAAGCTTTCTTT
TRBJ1-4,15,TRBD1,TRBV6-5,.,CASSQGTASNEKLFF,TGTGCCAGCAGCCAGGGGACAGCCAGTAATGAAAAACTGTTTTTT
TRBJ2-3,11,.,TRBV27,.,CASSGSDTQYF,TGTGCCAGCAGTGGTAGTGATACGCAGTATTTT
TRBJ1-2,16,.,TRBV4-2,.,CASSLSRSAANYGYTF,TGTGCCAGCAGCCTCTCTCGAAGCGCAGCTAACTATGGCTACACCTTC
TRBJ1-2,15,.,TRBV2,.,CASSFGRGTNYGYTF,TGTGCCAGCAGTTTTGGACGGGGGACTAACTATGGCTACACCTTC
TRBJ1-1,14,.,TRBV9,.,CASSTKWGGAEAFF,TGTGCCAGCAGCACAAAATGGGGGGGAGCCGAAGCTTTCTTT
TRBJ2-7,14,.,TRBV23-1,.,CATPLRQGRYEQYF,TGCGCCACCCCTCTCCGGCAGGGCCGCTACGAGCAGTACTTC
TRBJ1-2,16,.,TRBV6-5,.,CASSYGTEGRDGGYTF,TGTGCCAGCAGTTACGGGACGGAGGGCAGGGATGGTGGCTACACCTTC
TRBJ1-1,18,.,TRBV12-5,.,CASGPIGGVSGLRAEAFF,TGTGCTAGTGGTCCGATCGGGGGGGTTTCGGGTCTAAGAGCTGAAGCTTTCTTT
TRBJ1-1,11,.,TRBV10-3,.,CASRGVTEAFF,TGTGCCAGCCGGGGTGTCACTGAAGCTTTCTTT
TRBJ2-3,16,TRBD2,TRBV7-3,.,CASSLSLAGGADTQYF,TGTGCCAGCAGCTTAAGTCTAGCGGGGGGTGCAGATACGCAGTATTTT
TRBJ1-2,13,.,TRBV6-5,.,CASSYAEGNGYTF,TGTGCCAGCAGTTACGCGGAGGGCAATGGCTACACCTTC
TRBJ1-4,14,.,TRBV5-4,.,CASSGRGSDEKLFF,TGTGCCAGCAGCGGTAGGGGCTCGGATGAAAAACTGTTTTTT
TRBJ2-2,16,TRBD1,TRBV5-1,once,CASSLVTGENTGELFF,TGCGCCAGCAGCTTGGTAACAGGGGAGAACACCGGGGAGCTGTTTTTT
TRBJ2-3,14,TRBD1,TRBV7-3,.,CASSWGQGTDTQYF,TGTGCCAGCAGCTGGGGACAGGGGACAGATACGCAGTATTTT
TRBJ2-2,15,TRBD2,TRBV19,.,CASLRGGVGSGELFF,TGTGCCAGCCTGAGGGGAGGGGTAGGATCCGGGGAGCTGTTTTTT
TRBJ2-3,15,.,TRBV7-6,.,CASSFRGAITDTQYF,TGTGCCAGCAGCTTCCGGGGGGCGATCACAGATACGCAGTATTTT
TRBJ1-2,15,TRBD1,TRBV7-9,.,CASSVQGGTDYGYTF,TGTGCCAGCTCAGTACAGGGGGGTACGGACTATGGCTACACCTTC
TRBJ1-4,16,.,TRBV7-2,.,CASSPRVQGINEKLFF,TGTGCCAGCAGCCCGAGGGTGCAGGGGATTAATGAAAAACTGTTTTTT
TRBJ2-7,17,TRBD2,TRBV7-2,.,CASSVGTSGGIPYEQYF,TGTGCCAGCAGCGTCGGGACTAGCGGGGGGATCCCCTACGAGCAGTACTTC
TRBJ2-3,15,.,TRBV27,.,CASSLSGVETDTQYF,TGTGCCAGCAGTTTATCAGGGGTTGAGACAGATACGCAGTATTTT
TRBJ1-2,13,TRBD1,TRBV10-3,.,CAIRGQGDYGYTF,TGTGCCATCAGGGGACAGGGCGACTATGGCTACACCTTC
TRBJ1-1,14,.,TRBV6-6,.,CASSYGQVNTEAFF,TGTGCCAGCAGTTACGGTCAGGTAAACACTGAAGCTTTCTTT
TRBJ2-4,17,.,TRBV23-1,.,CASSPPDRNPAKNIQYF,TGCGCCAGCAGTCCCCCGGACAGAAACCCAGCCAAAAACATTCAGTACTTC
TRBJ2-1,12,TRBD1,TRBV29-1,once,CSVRQGRNEQFF,TGCAGCGTTCGACAGGGTAGGAATGAGCAGTTCTTC
TRBJ2-5,12,.,TRBV19,.,CASSMMGQTQYF,TGTGCCAGTAGTATGATGGGGCAGACCCAGTACTTC
TRBJ1-5,17,TRBD1,TRBV19,.,CASRTSRDSISNQPQHF,TGTGCCAGTAGGACCTCCCGGGACAGCATTAGCAATCAGCCCCAGCATTTT
TRBJ1-2,16,.,TRBV21-1,.,CASSKEARGPLYGYTF,TGTGCCAGCAGCAAAGAAGCGAGGGGGCCCCTATATGGCTACACCTTC
TRBJ1-2,16,.,TRBV21-1,.,CASSKRIRAGRGGYTF,TGTGCCAGCAGCAAAAGAATTCGGGCAGGGCGAGGAGGCTACACCTTC
TRBJ2-3,15,TRBD1,TRBV19,.,CASRSGQSSTDTQYF,TGTGCCAGTAGATCGGGACAGTCTAGCACAGATACGCAGTATTTT
TRBJ1-6,14,TRBD1,TRBV6-5,.,CASSSGQVDSPLHF,TGTGCCAGCAGTTCTGGACAGGTGGATTCACCCCTCCACTTT